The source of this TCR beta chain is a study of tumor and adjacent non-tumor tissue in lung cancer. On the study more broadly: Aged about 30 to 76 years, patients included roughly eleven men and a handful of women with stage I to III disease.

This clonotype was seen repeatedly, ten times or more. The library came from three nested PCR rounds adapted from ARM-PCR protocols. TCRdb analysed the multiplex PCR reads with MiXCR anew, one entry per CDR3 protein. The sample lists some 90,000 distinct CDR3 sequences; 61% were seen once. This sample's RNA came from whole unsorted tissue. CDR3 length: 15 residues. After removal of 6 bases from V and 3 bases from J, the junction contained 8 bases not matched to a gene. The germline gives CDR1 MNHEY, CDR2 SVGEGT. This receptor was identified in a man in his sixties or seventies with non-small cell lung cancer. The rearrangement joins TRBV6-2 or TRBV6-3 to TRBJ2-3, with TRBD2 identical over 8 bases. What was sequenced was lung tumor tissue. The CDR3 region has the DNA TGTGCCAGCAGCCATGCCGGACTAGCTACAGATACGCAGTATTTT. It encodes CASSHAGLATDTQYF.